These 11 T cell receptor beta chains were sequenced from one sample in a study of cytomegalovirus exposure and HLA in healthy donors. PCR amplification relied on 60 Vbeta primers (plus 13 Jbeta primers). The method was immunoSEQ multiplex PCR; TCRdb's version includes in-frame clones alone and lacks a portion of them. This sample's table reports about 110,000 clones. The sequenced sample was PBMCs. The receptors originated from a man aged 25 to 40 in good health and CMV-seronegative.

The V call is TRBV14, the J call TRBJ1-1; D may be TRBD1 (5 bases). Germline V CDR1 and CDR2: SGHDN, FVKESK. V dropped 7 bases and J dropped 0 bases, with 9 bases sitting between them. The CDR3 loop spans 13 amino acids. In nucleotides, the CDR3 is TGTGCCAGCAACAGGTTGATGAACACTGAAGCTTTCTTT. Amino acid sequence: CASNRLMNTEAFF.

The J gene is TRBJ2-1, the V gene TRBV5-1; 11 bases are a match to TRBD2. The CDR3 is 15 residues long. The ends lost 2 bases at V and 3 bases at J; junction bases unmatched: 1. In germline, CDR1 is SGHRS, CDR2 YFSETQ. CDR3 in amino acids: CASSFSGGGYNEQFF. In nucleotides, the CDR3 is TGCGCCAGCAGCTTTAGCGGGGGGGGCTACAATGAGCAGTTCTTC.

The J gene is TRBJ2-3, the V gene TRBV10-3, with D tentatively TRBD1 (6 bases). V dropped 10 bases and J dropped 0 bases, with 17 bases sitting between them. From germline, CDR1 is ENHRY and CDR2 SYGVKD. This CDR3 spans 15 amino acids. CDR3 residues: CASGDDRSSTDTQYF. Here the CDR3 DNA reads TGTGCCAGCGGCGATGACAGGTCTAGCACAGATACGCAGTATTTT.

The gene calls are TRBV5-1 and TRBJ1-2, with a possible D match to TRBD1 (6 bases). Germline CDR1 SGHRS, CDR2 YFSETQ. V was clipped by 0 bases and J by 6 bases, with 12 bases between them. The CDR3 contains 14 residues. The CDR3 protein is CASSLDYQGNGYTF. The CDR3 DNA is TGCGCCAGCAGCTTGGATTACCAGGGGAATGGCTACACCTTC.

The rearrangement uses TRBV30 and TRBJ1-2, with D unclear. Trimming removed 0 bases at V and 7 bases at J, with 12 bases between. The CDR3 spans 13 residues. Germline assignment: CDR1 GTSNPN and CDR2 SVGIG (reference sequence). The CDR3 spells CAWSVAGRIGYTF. Written as DNA, the CDR3 is TGTGCCTGGAGTGTGGCCGGGAGAATTGGCTACACCTTC.

This rearrangement joins TRBV9 to TRBJ2-7; tentative D call: TRBD2 (5 bases). The ends were cut back, 4 bases at V and 6 bases at J, with 11 bases in the middle. Germline values: CDR1 SGDLS, CDR2 YYNGEE. This CDR3 is 12 amino acids long. CDR3 in DNA: TGTGCCAGCAGCTCTAATCGGGGCGAGCAGTACTTC. Its translation: CASSSNRGEQYF.

This sequence joins TRBV5-4 and TRBJ2-1, with D maybe TRBD1 (6 bases). The CDR3 has 15 amino acids. The germline V and J ends were trimmed by 4 bases and 8 bases, with 19 bases remaining between them. In germline, CDR1 is SGHNT, CDR2 YYREEE (reference sequence). DNA of the CDR3: TGTGCCAGCAGCGTTCCAGGGGCATTGCAAGATGAGCAGTTCTTC. Translation: CASSVPGALQDEQFF.

This chain joins TRBV5-4 and TRBJ2-1; 9 bases line up with TRBD2. The CDR3 runs to 16 residues. Germline CDR1 and CDR2: SGHNT and YYREEE (reference sequence). V gave up 5 bases and J gave up 1 base; unmatched junction bases: 7. CDR3 nucleotides: TGTGCCAGCAGTGTAGGGGCGGGGGGGTCCTACAATGAGCAGTTCTTC. Translation gives CASSVGAGGSYNEQFF.

The chain carries TRBV30 and TRBJ1-4; possibly TRBD1 for D (5 bases). Germline CDR1 is GTSNPN and CDR2 is SVGIG (reference sequence). This CDR3 spans 14 amino acids. Trimming cost V 4 bases and J 10 bases, with 19 bases left between them. CDR3 amino acids: CAWNAGRAGGKLFF. Written as DNA, the CDR3 is TGTGCCTGGAACGCGGGCAGGGCGGGGGGAAAACTGTTTTTT.

The chain is built from TRBV7-9 and TRBJ2-7; D gene ambiguous. Trimming left V 2 bases short and J 1 base short, with 9 bases between. CDR1 and CDR2 from the germline V gene are SEHNR and FQNEAQ (reference sequence). The CDR3 is 14 residues long. CDR3 coding DNA: TGTGCCAGCAGCTTACCTCTCCGGTCCTACGAGCAGTACTTC. The encoded protein is CASSLPLRSYEQYF.

This chain joins TRBV7-2 and TRBJ2-7; D remains ambiguous. Looked up from germline, CDR1 is SGHTA and CDR2 is FQGNSA. The CDR3 covers 12 residues. V was clipped by 3 bases and J by 0 bases, with 3 bases between them. CDR3 nucleotide sequence: TGTGCCAGCAGCTTTCACTCCTACGAGCAGTACTTC. Its protein product is CASSFHSYEQYF.